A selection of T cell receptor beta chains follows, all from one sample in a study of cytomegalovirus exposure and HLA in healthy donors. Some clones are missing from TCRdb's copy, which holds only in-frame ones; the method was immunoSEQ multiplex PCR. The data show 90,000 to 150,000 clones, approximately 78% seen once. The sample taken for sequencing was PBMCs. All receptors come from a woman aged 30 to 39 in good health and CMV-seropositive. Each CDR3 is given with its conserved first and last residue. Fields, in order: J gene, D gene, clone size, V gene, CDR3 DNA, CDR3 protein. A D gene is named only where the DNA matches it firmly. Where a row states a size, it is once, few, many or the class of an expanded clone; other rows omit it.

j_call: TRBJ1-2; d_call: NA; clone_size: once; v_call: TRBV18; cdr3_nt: TGTGCCAGCTCACCTAGAGGGAAAGAGGGCTACACCTTC; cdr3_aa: CASSPRGKEGYTF
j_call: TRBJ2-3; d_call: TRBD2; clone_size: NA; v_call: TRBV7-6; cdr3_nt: TGTGCCAGCAGCTTAGTAGGCGGGGGGTCTTATAGCACAGATACGCAGTATTTT; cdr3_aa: CASSLVGGGSYSTDTQYF
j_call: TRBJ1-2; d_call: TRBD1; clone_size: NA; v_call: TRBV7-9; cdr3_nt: TGTGCCAGCAGCTCAGGGGGTAACTATGGCTACACCTTC; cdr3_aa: CASSSGGNYGYTF
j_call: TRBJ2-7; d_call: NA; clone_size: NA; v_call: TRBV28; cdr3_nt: TGTGCCAGCACCCCCCGCGGGGGCGAGACCTACGAGCAGTACTTC; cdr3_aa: CASTPRGGETYEQYF
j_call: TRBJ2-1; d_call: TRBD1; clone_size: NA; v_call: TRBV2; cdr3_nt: TGTGCCAGCAATCAAGGACAGGTGTACAATGAGCAGTTCTTC; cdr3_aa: CASNQGQVYNEQFF
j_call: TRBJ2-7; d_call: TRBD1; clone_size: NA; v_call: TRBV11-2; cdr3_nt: TGTGCCAGCAGCTCGGACAGGTACGAGCAGTACTTC; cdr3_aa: CASSSDRYEQYF
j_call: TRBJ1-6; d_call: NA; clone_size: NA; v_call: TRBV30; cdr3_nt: TGTGCCTGGGCAGAGGGTAATCGATCACCCCTCCACTTT; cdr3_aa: CAWAEGNRSPLHF
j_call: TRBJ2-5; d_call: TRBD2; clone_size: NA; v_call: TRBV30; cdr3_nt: TGTGCCTGGAGCCAGGTACTAGCGGGGGACAGGAGGACCCAGTACTTC; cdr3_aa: CAWSQVLAGDRRTQYF
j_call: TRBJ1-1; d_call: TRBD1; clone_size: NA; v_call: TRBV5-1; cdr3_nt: TGCGCCAGCAGCTTAAGGGGACAGCCTGAATGGACTGAAGCTTTCTTT; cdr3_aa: CASSLRGQPEWTEAFF
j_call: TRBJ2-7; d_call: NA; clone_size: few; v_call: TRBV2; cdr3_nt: TGTGCCAGCAGGAGTCGTCCTGGTTCCCACGAGCAGTACTTC; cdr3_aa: CASRSRPGSHEQYF
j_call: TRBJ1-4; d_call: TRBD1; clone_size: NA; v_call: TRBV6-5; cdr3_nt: TGTGCCAGCGGACAGGGGAATGAAAAACTGTTTTTT; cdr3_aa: CASGQGNEKLFF
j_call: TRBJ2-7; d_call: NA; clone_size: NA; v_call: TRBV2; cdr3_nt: TGTGCCAGCAGTGCAGGGAAAGGGGGCTACGAGCAGTACTTC; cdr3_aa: CASSAGKGGYEQYF
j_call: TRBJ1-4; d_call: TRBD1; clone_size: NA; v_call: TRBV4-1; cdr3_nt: TGCGCCAGCAGCCAGCTGGGGACAGGACGCGAAAAACTGTTTTTT; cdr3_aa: CASSQLGTGREKLFF
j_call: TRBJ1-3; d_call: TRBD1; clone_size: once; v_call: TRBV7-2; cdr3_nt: TGTGCCAGCAGCCACGGACAGGGGGCGGACACCATATATTTT; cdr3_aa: CASSHGQGADTIYF
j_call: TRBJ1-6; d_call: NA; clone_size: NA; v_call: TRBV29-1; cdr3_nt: TGCAGCGTTGAACTATTCCGGGACACTTATAATTCACCCCTCCACTTT; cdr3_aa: CSVELFRDTYNSPLHF
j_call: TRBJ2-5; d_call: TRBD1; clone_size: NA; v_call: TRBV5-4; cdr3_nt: TGTGCCAGCAGCTTGGCCCCGGACAGGCAGGAGACCCAGTACTTC; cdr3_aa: CASSLAPDRQETQYF
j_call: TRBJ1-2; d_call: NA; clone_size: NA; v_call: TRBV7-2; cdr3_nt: TGTGCCAGCAGCTCACAGGGTGAGGGCTACACCTTC; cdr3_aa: CASSSQGEGYTF
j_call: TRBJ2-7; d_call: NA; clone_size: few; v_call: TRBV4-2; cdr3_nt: TGTGCCAGCAGTGCAACTTCCGGGACAAACTACGAGCAGTACTTC; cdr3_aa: CASSATSGTNYEQYF
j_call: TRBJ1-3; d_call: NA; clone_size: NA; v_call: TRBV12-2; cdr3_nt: TGTGCAAGTCGCCATACAGGGGGTCCTGGAAACACCATATATTTT; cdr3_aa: CASRHTGGPGNTIYF
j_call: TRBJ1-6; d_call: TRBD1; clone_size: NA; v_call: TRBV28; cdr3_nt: TGTGCCAGCAGTACTTGGACAGGGGGTGCGGGGAATTCACCCCTCCACTTT; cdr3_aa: CASSTWTGGAGNSPLHF
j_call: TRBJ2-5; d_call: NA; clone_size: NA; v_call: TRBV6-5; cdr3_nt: TGTGCCAGCAGTTACTCCGGGAGTTCGGAGACCCAGTACTTC; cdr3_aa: CASSYSGSSETQYF
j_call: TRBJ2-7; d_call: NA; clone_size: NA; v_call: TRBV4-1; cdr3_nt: TGCGCCAGCAGCCAGGGATCAGGGCACTACGAGCAGTACTTC; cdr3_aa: CASSQGSGHYEQYF
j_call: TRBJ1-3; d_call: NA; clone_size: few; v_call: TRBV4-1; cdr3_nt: TGCGCCAGCAGCCAAAAACAGAGCTCTGGAAACACCATATATTTT; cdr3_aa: CASSQKQSSGNTIYF
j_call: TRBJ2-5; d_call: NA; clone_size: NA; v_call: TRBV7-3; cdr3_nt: TGTGCCAGCAGCTTATCAGGGAGGGAGACCCAGTACTTC; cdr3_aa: CASSLSGRETQYF
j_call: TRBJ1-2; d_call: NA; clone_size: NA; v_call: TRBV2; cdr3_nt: TGTGCCAGCAACCCCCAGGCGAGGGTCACCTTC; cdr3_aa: CASNPQARVTF
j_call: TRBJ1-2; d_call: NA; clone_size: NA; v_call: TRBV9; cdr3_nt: TGTGCCAGCAGCGTAGAGGGAGGGACTTTATATGGCTACACCTTC; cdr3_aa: CASSVEGGTLYGYTF
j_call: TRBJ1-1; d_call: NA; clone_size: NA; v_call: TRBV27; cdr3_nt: TGTGCCAGCAGCCTGACGGGGACTGAAGCTTTCTTT; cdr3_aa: CASSLTGTEAFF
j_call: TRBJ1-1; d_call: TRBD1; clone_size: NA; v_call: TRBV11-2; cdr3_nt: TGTGCCAGCAGCCCGCTGGCGGGACAGGTCAACACTGAAGCTTTCTTT; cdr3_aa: CASSPLAGQVNTEAFF
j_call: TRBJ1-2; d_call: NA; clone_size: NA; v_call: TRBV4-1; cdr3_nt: TGCGCCAGCAGCCTCTACTATGGCTACACCTTC; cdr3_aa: CASSLYYGYTF
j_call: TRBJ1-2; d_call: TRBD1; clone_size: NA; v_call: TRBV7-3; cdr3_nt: TGTGCCAGCAGCCTGACAGGGCGGTATGGCTACACCTTC; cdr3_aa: CASSLTGRYGYTF
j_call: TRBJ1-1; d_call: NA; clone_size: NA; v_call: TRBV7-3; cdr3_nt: TGTGCCAGCAGCTTAAAAGGGGGAGTCAACACTGAAGCTTTCTTT; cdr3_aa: CASSLKGGVNTEAFF
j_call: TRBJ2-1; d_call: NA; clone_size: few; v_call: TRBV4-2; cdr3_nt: TGTGCCAGCAGCCAAGACTACTCCTACAATGAGCAGTTCTTC; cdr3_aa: CASSQDYSYNEQFF
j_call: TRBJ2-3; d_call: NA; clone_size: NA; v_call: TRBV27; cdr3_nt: TGTGCCAGCAGTCCCGGCGCAGGGATGGCAGATACGCAGTATTTT; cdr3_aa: CASSPGAGMADTQYF
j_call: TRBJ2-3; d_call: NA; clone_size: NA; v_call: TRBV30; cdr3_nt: TGTGCCTGGAGCCGTTGGGGGGATACAGATACGCAGTATTTT; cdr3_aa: CAWSRWGDTDTQYF
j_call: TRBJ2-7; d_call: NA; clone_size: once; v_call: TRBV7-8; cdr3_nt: TGTGCCAGCAGTGCAGGCATCTACGAGCAGTACTTC; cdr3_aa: CASSAGIYEQYF
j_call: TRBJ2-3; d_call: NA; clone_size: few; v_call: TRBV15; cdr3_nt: TGTGCCACCAGCAGAGAGGGGCAGTACACAGATACGCAGTATTTT; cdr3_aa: CATSREGQYTDTQYF
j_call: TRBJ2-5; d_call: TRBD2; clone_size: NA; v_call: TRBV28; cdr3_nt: TGTGCCAGCAGTCCCCCCCGGCCTAGCGGACAAGAGACCCAGTACTTC; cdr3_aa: CASSPPRPSGQETQYF
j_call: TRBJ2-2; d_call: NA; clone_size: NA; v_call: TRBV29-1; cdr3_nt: TGCAGCGTTGGGCGGGGAAGTCGGAACACCGGGGAGCTGTTTTTT; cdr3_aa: CSVGRGSRNTGELFF
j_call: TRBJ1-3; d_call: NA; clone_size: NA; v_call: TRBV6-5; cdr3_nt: TGTGCCAGCAGTTACAAACGCGGCCTTGGAAACACCATATATTTT; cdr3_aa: CASSYKRGLGNTIYF
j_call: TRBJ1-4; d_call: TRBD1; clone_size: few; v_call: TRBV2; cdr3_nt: TGTGCCAGCGGCGGACAGGGGGCATGGACTAATGAAAAACTGTTTTTT; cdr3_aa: CASGGQGAWTNEKLFF
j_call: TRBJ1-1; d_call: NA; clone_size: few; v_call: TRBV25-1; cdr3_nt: TGTGCCAGCAGTGGCGGAGGAAGTGAAGCTTTCTTT; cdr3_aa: CASSGGGSEAFF
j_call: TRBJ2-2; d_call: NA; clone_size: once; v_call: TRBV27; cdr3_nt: TGTGCCAGCCACGGTGCGGCGACCGGGGAGCTGTTTTTT; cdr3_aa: CASHGAATGELFF
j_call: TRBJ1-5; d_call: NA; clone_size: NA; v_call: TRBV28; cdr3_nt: TGTGCCAGCAGTCCCCCAGTTCCAGAAGGGGATCAGCCCCAGCATTTT; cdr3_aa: CASSPPVPEGDQPQHF
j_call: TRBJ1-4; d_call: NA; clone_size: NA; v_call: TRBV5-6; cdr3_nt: TGTGCCAGCAGCCAAAAGGGGGTTCGTGAAAAACTGTTTTTT; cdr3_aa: CASSQKGVREKLFF
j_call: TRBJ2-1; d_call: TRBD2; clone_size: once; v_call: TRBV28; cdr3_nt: TGTGCCAGCAGCCCTAGCGGGGGGGTCAGTGAGCAGTTCTTC; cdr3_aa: CASSPSGGVSEQFF